This record looks at one T cell receptor (beta chain) sequence and its context. Only in-frame clones appear in the TCRdb table, and some are missing; sequencing was by immunoSEQ multiplex PCR. This sample yields tens of thousands of clones, of which about 89% are seen a single time; about 13% belongs to the top ten. The CDR3 totals 14 residues. Germline loops: CDR1 MDHEN, CDR2 SYDVKM. Trimming left V 3 bases short and J 3 bases short, with 11 bases between. This entry comes from a study of T cell changes during pregnancy in multiple sclerosis. This specimen consisted of CD8+ T cells from peripheral blood mononuclear cells, obtained in the first trimester of pregnancy. The sequence derives from a female donor in good health, enrolled as a control in a pregnancy study. The gene calls are TRBV28 and TRBJ2-5; maybe TRBD1 (5 bases). CDR3 DNA: TGTGCCAGCAGTTTTCCAGGGAATGAAGAGACCCAGTACTTC. Its translation: CASSFPGNEETQYF.